Listed here are 21 T cell receptor beta chains from one sample, sequenced in a study of blood T cell repertoires in COVID-19. Using immunoSEQ multiplex PCR, the repertoire was profiled, and TCRdb retains in-frame clones only, with some absent. Altogether some 190,000 clones are present, roughly 84% being singletons, with the ten largest covering around 7%. Sequenced input: peripheral blood. These TCRs come from a man aged 80 or over with COVID-19, enrolled during active disease.

The chain uses TRBV3-1 (or the pseudogene TRBV3-2) and TRBJ2-5, with TRBD2 matching over 7 bases. CDR1 is LGHDT and CDR2 is YNNKEL in the germline V gene (reference sequence). Trimming took 0 bases from V and 5 from J; bases not matched to a gene: 6. The CDR3 is 15 residues long. CDR3 residues: CASSQDGPGGETQYF. CDR3 bases: TGTGCCAGCAGCCAAGACGGTCCCGGGGGGGAGACCCAGTACTTC.

The chain is built from TRBV19 and TRBJ1-2, with 12 nucleotides matching TRBD1. The germline CDR1 and CDR2 sequences are LNHDA and SQIVND (reference sequence). With V trimmed by 4 bases and J by 7 bases, 10 bases remained unmatched. CDR3 size: 16 residues. CDR3 sequence reads: CASSTFLGTGGVGYTF. The CDR3 coding sequence is TGTGCCAGTAGTACGTTCCTAGGGACAGGGGGCGTTGGCTACACCTTC. Full variable domain (missing parts from reference TRBV19 and TRBJ1-2): DGGITQSPKYLFRKEGQNVTLSCEQNLNHDAMYWYRQDPGQGLRLIYYSQIVNDFQKGDIAEGYSVSREKKESFPLTVTSAQKNPTAFYLCASSTFLGTGGVGYTFGSGTRLTVV.

Only a few counts were recorded for this clone. This chain links TRBV11-2 with TRBJ2-7; 14 nucleotides agree with TRBD2. The germline V gene encodes CDR1 SGHAT and CDR2 FQNNGV. V gave up 4 bases and J gave up 9 bases; unmatched junction bases: 2. This CDR3 spans 13 amino acids. The CDR3 DNA reads TGTGCCAGCAGCTCCGGGACTAGCGGGGGGCAGTACTTC. This translates into CASSSGTSGGQYF.

The V call is TRBV18, the J call TRBJ1-1, with TRBD1 matching 7 bases. CDR1 is KGHSH and CDR2 is LQKENI in the germline V gene. The J segment lost 8 bases and the V segment lost 6 bases, leaving 12 bases of the junction unmatched. This CDR3 comprises 14 residues. The CDR3 loop reads CASSELGTENEAFF. DNA for the CDR3: TGTGCCAGCTCTGAGTTAGGGACAGAAAACGAAGCTTTCTTT.

The chain uses TRBV25-1 and TRBJ1-1, with 10 bases lining up with TRBD1. Germline CDR1 reads MGHDK; CDR2 reads SYGVNS. The V segment lost 2 bases and the J segment 4 bases; nucleotides outside the gene matches: 7. The CDR3 has 16 amino acids. The CDR3 reads CASSEPGQGKGTEAFF. The CDR3 bases are TGTGCCAGCAGTGAACCGGGACAGGGGAAAGGCACTGAAGCTTTCTTT.

The chain has TRBV6-5 and TRBJ1-5, with unresolved D. The V gene's germline CDR1 is MNHEY and CDR2 SVGAGI. V shed 11 bases and J shed 2 bases, with 13 bases lying between them. This CDR3 spans 13 amino acids. CDR3 nucleotides: TGTGCCGCCGCGGCGTTTGGCAATCAGCCCCAGCATTTT. Residues: CAAAAFGNQPQHF.

This rearrangement joins TRBV18 to TRBJ2-7, with D tentatively TRBD2 (5 bases). CDR3 length: 17 amino acids. Germline lookup yields CDR1 KGHSH and CDR2 LQKENI. Trimming removed 3 bases from V and 0 bases from J, with 18 bases in between. CDR3 DNA sequence: TGTGCCAGCTCACCCTGGCCCGTAGGAGGATTCTCCTACGAGCAGTACTTC. It specifies CASSPWPVGGFSYEQYF.

The chain employs TRBV7-3 and TRBJ2-2; 13 nucleotides match TRBD2. The CDR3 is 17 residues long. V shed 0 bases and J 5 bases; nucleotides not matched to a gene: 3. Germline CDR1 SGHTA, CDR2 FQGTGA. The CDR3 loop reads CASSLTGTSGTTGELFF. CDR3 DNA sequence: TGTGCCAGCAGCTTAACGGGGACTAGCGGGACTACCGGGGAGCTGTTTTTT. The full variable domain, its missing parts supplied by reference TRBV7-3 and TRBJ2-2, is GAGVSQTPSNKVTEKGKYVELRCDPISGHTALYWYRQSLGQGPEFLIYFQGTGAADDSGLPNDRFFAVRPEGSVSTLKIQRTERGDSAVYLCASSLTGTSGTTGELFFGEGSRLTVL.

The chain recombines TRBV6-5 with TRBJ1-2; 7 bases match TRBD1. The CDR3 has 13 residues. V was clipped by 7 bases and J by 5 bases; unmatched bases: 7. Germline-derived CDR1 and CDR2 are MNHEY and SVGAGI. CDR3: CASMTLTGYGYTF. The CDR3 DNA is TGTGCCAGCATGACCCTGACAGGGTATGGCTACACCTTC.

A few counts support this clone. V and J are TRBV10-2 and TRBJ2-2; tentative D call: TRBD1 (6 bases). There are 14 residues in the CDR3. Per germline, CDR1 WSHSY and CDR2 SAAADI. Trimming removed 6 bases at V and 0 bases at J, with 8 bases between. CDR3 amino acids: CASRGTSNTGELFF. CDR3 nucleotides: TGCGCCAGCAGGGGGACATCGAACACCGGGGAGCTGTTTTTT.

This chain uses TRBV27 with TRBJ1-1; 7 nucleotides align to TRBD1. The CDR3 runs to 16 residues. J lost 1 base, V lost 6 bases, and 11 bases had no gene match. Germline values: CDR1 MNHEY, CDR2 SMNVEV (reference sequence). The CDR3 loop reads CASSNDRARTNTEAFF. CDR3 coding DNA: TGTGCCAGCAGCAACGACAGGGCCCGGACGAACACTGAAGCTTTCTTT.

V gene TRBV4-2 combines with J gene TRBJ1-5; TRBD1 matches at 8 bases. The CDR3 extends over 17 amino acids. CDR1 and CDR2 (germline): LGHNA, YNFKEQ. V lost 0 bases, J lost 7 bases, and 11 bases stayed unmatched. CDR3 in DNA: TGTGCCAGCAGCCAAGAAGTTGGCCAGGGGGCCAAACAGCCCCAGCATTTT. Protein: CASSQEVGQGAKQPQHF.

Worth noting for this clone: The same CDR3 can be traced to other DNA sequences in this sample. The V call is TRBV19, the J call TRBJ1-5, with TRBD1 matching over 7 bases. Losses at the gene ends were 6 bases for V and 1 base for J; bases not matched to a gene: 3. CDR1 LNHDA and CDR2 SQIVND come from the germline V gene (reference sequence). CDR3 length: 14 amino acids. CDR3 in amino acids: CASRNRGSNQPQHF. The CDR3 DNA reads as TGTGCCAGTAGAAACAGGGGCAGCAATCAGCCCCAGCATTTT.

The V and J genes are TRBV12-3 or TRBV12-4 and TRBJ1-1, with D perhaps TRBD1 (5 bases). CDR3 length: 12 amino acids. The V end lost 8 bases, the J end lost 7 bases, and 14 bases lay between the germline ends. The CDR3 sequence: CASFLLQGEAFF. For the CDR3, the DNA is TGTGCCAGCTTTCTATTGCAGGGTGAAGCTTTCTTT.

The chain has TRBV19 and TRBJ1-4, with D perhaps TRBD1 (5 bases). The germline V and J ends were trimmed by 7 bases and 6 bases, with 9 bases remaining between them. Per germline, CDR1 LNHDA and CDR2 SQIVND (reference sequence). This CDR3 spans 12 amino acids. The CDR3 protein is CASNLGDEKLFF. In DNA, the CDR3 is TGTGCCAGTAATTTAGGGGATGAAAAACTGTTTTTT.

This chain connects TRBV6-5 to TRBJ1-1; D perhaps matches TRBD1 (5 bases). The V and J ends lost 6 bases and 10 bases respectively, with 15 bases between them. CDR1 MNHEY and CDR2 SVGAGI come from the germline V gene. CDR3 size: 12 residues. For the CDR3, the DNA is TGTGCCAGCAGCCTCTTGGGAGGGGCAGCTTTCTTT. This gives the protein CASSLLGGAAFF.

The sample holds one count of this clone. The J gene is TRBJ2-2, the V gene TRBV9, with no clear D. CDR3 size: 16 residues. The germline gives CDR1 SGDLS, CDR2 YYNGEE. The germline V and J ends were trimmed by 0 bases and 0 bases, with 9 bases remaining between them. This chain's CDR3 is CASSVDLAPNTGELFF. The CDR3 DNA reads TGTGCCAGCAGCGTAGATTTAGCACCGAACACCGGGGAGCTGTTTTTT.

CDR3 amino acids: CASSPGTSGGTGELFF. The DNA for the CDR3 is TGTGCCAGCAGCCCAGGGACTAGCGGGGGCACCGGGGAGCTGTTTTTT. J is TRBJ2-2 and V is TRBV5-4, with 14 bases identical to TRBD2. V lost 4 bases and J lost 4; bases outside the gene matches: 3. The germline V gene has CDR1 SGHNT and CDR2 YYREEE (reference sequence). This CDR3 region has 16 residues.

V usage is TRBV10-3 and J usage is TRBJ1-1; 7 nucleotides align to TRBD1. Germline V CDR1 and CDR2: ENHRY, SYGVKD. This CDR3 is built from 13 residues. Trimming took 3 bases from V and 13 from J; bases not matched to a gene: 11. The CDR3 reads CAISDSGQAKDFF. Here the CDR3 DNA reads TGTGCCATCAGTGATTCCGGACAGGCTAAGGATTTCTTT.

The CDR3 DNA reads TGTGCCAGCAGCTCGCAGGGAGGGTTCACTGAAGCTTTCTTT. It specifies CASSSQGGFTEAFF. V gene TRBV7-9 combines with J gene TRBJ1-1, with D perhaps matching TRBD1 (5 bases). Germline V lookup: CDR1 SEHNR, CDR2 FQNEAQ (reference sequence). Trimming left V 4 bases short and J 4 bases short, with 13 bases between. This CDR3 contains 14 residues.

The gene calls are TRBV6-5 and TRBJ1-5; 7 bases agree with TRBD1. After removal of 7 bases from V and 2 bases from J, the junction contained 2 bases not matched to a gene. Germline CDR1 MNHEY, CDR2 SVGAGI. The CDR3 loop spans 13 amino acids. The CDR3, as DNA: TGTGCCAGCAAGGGGGCGGGCAATCAGCCCCAGCATTTT. This sequence encodes CASKGAGNQPQHF.